Listed here are 23 T cell receptor beta chains from one sample, sequenced in a study of shared clonotypes between healthy human individuals. Clones were read by immunoSEQ multiplex PCR, and TCRdb kept only the in-frame ones, dropping some. The sample includes 2 million to 2.5 million clones, roughly 93% seen only once; the top ten take around 0.4%. The sequenced sample was naive CD4+ T cells from PBMCs. Subset meaning: CD45RA+ positively selected. The receptors were sampled from a man younger than 35 in good health. Some clones in this sample may be carry-over from other donors' samples.

V gene TRBV5-6 combines with J gene TRBJ2-1, with D unresolved. There are 16 residues in the CDR3. V was trimmed by 0 bases and J by 0 bases, leaving 10 bases between them. Germline V gene data show CDR1 as SGHDT and CDR2 as YYEEEE. The CDR3 reads CASSLEPSFSYNEQFF. The DNA for the CDR3 is TGTGCCAGCAGCTTGGAACCCAGCTTCTCCTACAATGAGCAGTTCTTC.

This chain connects TRBV28 to TRBJ2-7, with TRBD2 identical over 9 bases. This CDR3 contains 17 residues. Trimming cost V 6 bases and J 5 bases; bases outside gene matches: 17. CDR1 and CDR2 (germline): MDHEN, SYDVKM. CDR3 amino acids: CASSQRGGSGSEHEQYF. For the CDR3, the DNA is TGTGCCAGCAGCCAAAGAGGAGGTAGCGGGAGTGAACACGAGCAGTACTTC.

This chain connects TRBV9 to TRBJ1-3; no firm D call. Per germline, CDR1 SGDLS and CDR2 YYNGEE. The CDR3 sequence is 16 residues long. With 1 base removed from V and 0 bases from J, the gap between germline ends came to 11 bases. The CDR3 sequence is CASSVYGGYSGNTIYF. The CDR3 region has the DNA TGTGCCAGCAGCGTATACGGCGGATACTCTGGAAACACCATATATTTT.

The chain has TRBV18 and TRBJ2-5; D is ambiguous. The CDR3 contains 13 residues. Looked up from germline, CDR1 is KGHSH and CDR2 is LQKENI. The V end was cut by 3 bases, the J end by 5 bases, with 10 bases between. CDR3 in amino acids: CASSPTGWETQYF. For the CDR3, the DNA is TGTGCCAGCTCACCTACCGGATGGGAGACCCAGTACTTC.

This clone was seen more than once but under ten times. This sequence joins TRBV2 and TRBJ1-1, with D unclear. Trimming left V 8 bases short and J 8 bases short, with 15 bases between. Germline values: CDR1 SNHLY, CDR2 FYNNEI. CDR3 length equals 12 residues. The CDR3 nucleotides read TGTGCCAGCGTGGGGTCAACAGCCGAAGCTTTCTTT. As protein: CASVGSTAEAFF.

The chain has TRBV7-9 and TRBJ2-3; D call uncertain. The CDR3 spans 14 residues. V lost 5 bases and J lost 6, with 15 bases in between. CDR1 and CDR2 (germline): SEHNR, FQNEAQ (reference sequence). CDR3 in amino acids: CASSASRPGDTQYF. Written as DNA, the CDR3 is TGTGCCAGCAGCGCCTCCCGCCCCGGGGATACGCAGTATTTT.

The CDR3 loop is CASSLNRDRGQPQHF. CDR3 sequence (DNA): TGTGCCAGCAGCCTAAACCGGGACAGGGGGCAGCCCCAGCATTTT. The chain has TRBV2 and TRBJ1-5; 11 bases are a match to TRBD1. This CDR3 is built from 15 residues. The germline V gene encodes CDR1 SNHLY and CDR2 FYNNEI. Trimming took 6 bases from V and 7 from J; bases not matched to a gene: 8. The full variable domain, its missing parts supplied by reference TRBV2 and TRBJ1-5, is EPEVTQTPSHQVTQMGQEVILRCVPISNHLYFYWYRQILGQKVEFLVSFYNNEISEKSEIFDDQFSVERPDGSNFTLKIRSTKLEDSAMYFCASSLNRDRGQPQHFGDGTRLSIL.

The chain combines TRBV4-1 with TRBJ2-1, with D unclear. The length of the CDR3 is 13 residues. Germline assignment: CDR1 MGHRA and CDR2 YSYEKL. V shed 0 bases and J shed 8 bases, with 8 bases lying between them. The CDR3 protein is CASSQDMRYEQFF. The CDR3 nucleotides read TGCGCCAGCAGCCAAGATATGAGGTATGAGCAGTTCTTC.

This chain links TRBV5-1 with TRBJ2-6, with D possibly being TRBD1 (6 bases). The CDR3 sequence is 18 residues long. Germline-derived CDR1 and CDR2 are SGHRS and YFSETQ. V was shortened by 0 bases and J by 0 bases, with 13 bases between the two germline ends. The CDR3 reads CASSLALGGLSGANVLTF. The CDR3, as DNA: TGCGCCAGCAGCTTGGCCTTAGGGGGTCTCTCTGGGGCCAACGTCCTGACTTTC.

V is TRBV11-2 and J is TRBJ2-4, with D perhaps matching TRBD1 (6 bases). The CDR3 is made up of 16 amino acids. The germline V gene encodes CDR1 SGHAT and CDR2 FQNNGV. Trimming shortened V by 3 bases and J by 1 base, and 13 bases separated the two germline ends. The CDR3 region is CASSFPQGLAKNIQYF. DNA of the CDR3: TGTGCCAGCAGCTTTCCTCAGGGGTTGGCCAAAAACATTCAGTACTTC.

CDR3 nucleotides: TGTGCCAGCAGTCCCTTTTCTTTGGCTAACTATGGCTACACCTTC. This translates into CASSPFSLANYGYTF. The rearrangement links TRBV6-1 to TRBJ1-2; D gene uncertain. Germline loops: CDR1 MNHNS, CDR2 SASEGT. This CDR3 is built from 15 residues. The V and J ends lost 5 bases and 0 bases respectively, with 13 bases between them.

The chain joins TRBV6-1 to TRBJ1-2; unclear D gene. V shed 3 bases and J shed 0 bases, with 14 bases lying between them. Germline CDR1 MNHNS, CDR2 SASEGT. This CDR3 contains 16 residues. CDR3 region: CASSEEVRRANYGYTF. CDR3 DNA: TGTGCCAGCAGTGAGGAGGTGAGGAGAGCTAACTATGGCTACACCTTC.

This clone was observed a handful of times. V usage is TRBV19 and J usage is TRBJ1-2; TRBD1 is a possible D gene (6 bases). The germline V gene has CDR1 LNHDA and CDR2 SQIVND (reference sequence). V gave up 6 bases and J gave up 6 bases, with 17 bases separating them. This CDR3 has 14 amino acids. CDR3 sequence (DNA): TGTGCCAGTAGCGTACCCAGGGGAGTAGATGGCTACACCTTC. This sequence encodes CASSVPRGVDGYTF. Complete variable domain (other parts from reference TRBV19 and TRBJ1-2): DGGITQSPKYLFRKEGQNVTLSCEQNLNHDAMYWYRQDPGQGLRLIYYSQIVNDFQKGDIAEGYSVSREKKESFPLTVTSAQKNPTAFYLCASSVPRGVDGYTFGSGTRLTVV.

CDR3 sequence (DNA): TGTGCCAGCACCTTTCTAGCGGGTTACTACAATGAGCAGTTCTTC. This sequence encodes CASTFLAGYYNEQFF. V and J are TRBV7-8 and TRBJ2-1; 8 bases fit TRBD2. V lost 7 bases, J lost 3 bases, and 8 bases stayed unmatched. CDR3 length: 15 amino acids. The germline CDR1 and CDR2 sequences are SGHVS and FQNEAQ.

The sample holds one count of this clone. The chain links TRBV2 to TRBJ2-7; D call uncertain. V was shortened by 6 bases and J by 2 bases, with 11 bases between the two germline ends. Germline CDR1 reads SNHLY; CDR2 reads FYNNEI. This CDR3 is 13 amino acids long. The CDR3 coding sequence is TGTGCCAGCAGCTTGACTTTCCCCTACGAGCAGTACTTC. It translates to CASSLTFPYEQYF.

V is TRBV5-4 and J is TRBJ1-3; 9 bases match TRBD1. V gave up 0 bases and J gave up 3 bases; unmatched junction bases: 7. The CDR3 has 17 amino acids. Germline V lookup: CDR1 SGHNT, CDR2 YYREEE (reference sequence). CDR3 sequence (DNA): TGTGCCAGCAGCTTGGATATACAGGGGGCGGGTGGAAACACCATATATTTT. Protein product: CASSLDIQGAGGNTIYF.

J is TRBJ2-5 and V is TRBV5-1, with 14 positions matching TRBD2. The CDR3 contains 18 residues. The germline V gene has CDR1 SGHRS and CDR2 YFSETQ. Losses at the gene ends were 4 bases for V and 5 bases for J; bases not matched to a gene: 13. The CDR3 loop reads CASSHGLAGGQYIETQYF. The CDR3, as DNA: TGCGCCAGCAGCCATGGACTAGCGGGAGGACAATACATTGAGACCCAGTACTTC.

Only a few counts were recorded for this clone. The gene calls are TRBV27 and TRBJ1-5; D is uncertain. The CDR3 runs to 14 residues. CDR1 is MNHEY and CDR2 is SMNVEV in the germline V gene (reference sequence). V was shortened by 4 bases and J by 5 bases, with 12 bases between the two germline ends. The CDR3 DNA reads TGTGCCAGCAGTTCCTCCCGCCCCCATCAGCCCCAGCATTTT. Encoded protein: CASSSSRPHQPQHF.

The rearrangement joins TRBV5-8 to TRBJ2-3; 8 bases line up with TRBD1. There are 14 residues in the CDR3. The germline V gene has CDR1 SGHTS and CDR2 YDEGEE. The V and J ends lost 2 bases and 3 bases, in that order; junction bases with no gene match: 2. CDR3 nucleotides: TGTGCCAGCAGCTTTGACAGGGGTACAGATACGCAGTATTTT. This translates into CASSFDRGTDTQYF.

This clone was seen a single time. The V and J genes are TRBV5-6 and TRBJ1-2, with a tentative D call TRBD1 (5 bases). Germline CDR1 is SGHDT and CDR2 is YYEEEE. Between the trimmed V and J ends, which lost 0 bases and 7 bases, there was a span of 19 bases. The CDR3 runs 16 residues. CDR3 residues: CASSLGASGQSVGYTF. CDR3 in DNA: TGTGCCAGCAGCTTGGGTGCATCTGGACAATCGGTTGGCTACACCTTC.

This chain links TRBV7-2 with TRBJ2-2, with TRBD2 matching 7 bases. Germline V gives CDR1 SGHTA, CDR2 FQGNSA. The CDR3 sequence is 16 residues long. After removal of 2 bases from V and 1 base from J, the junction contained 4 bases not matched to a gene. The CDR3 loop reads CASSLTPSGNTGELFF. DNA for the CDR3: TGTGCCAGCAGCTTAACGCCTAGCGGGAACACCGGGGAGCTGTTTTTT.

This chain connects TRBV6-1 to TRBJ1-2, with D unclear. CDR3 size: 15 residues. Germline-derived CDR1 and CDR2 are MNHNS and SASEGT. Trimming stripped 6 bases from V and 5 bases from J, with 19 bases between. The CDR3 nucleotides are TGTGCCAGCAGAACCCCACCGAACGGGGTGTATGGCTACACCTTC. This translates into CASRTPPNGVYGYTF.

The rearrangement links TRBV19 to TRBJ1-1; D may be TRBD1 (6 bases). V gave up 7 bases and J gave up 5 bases, with 23 bases separating them. CDR3 length: 16 amino acids. Germline CDR1 is LNHDA and CDR2 is SQIVND (reference sequence). The CDR3 spells CASKVQFGARGTEAFF. CDR3 bases: TGTGCCAGTAAAGTACAGTTTGGAGCCAGGGGAACTGAAGCTTTCTTT.